Listed below are T cell receptor beta chains from one sample, sequenced in a study of T cells in Graves' hyperthyroidism and ophthalmopathy. MiXCR, run by TCRdb on the multiplex PCR reads, gives a single entry per CDR3 protein. The table includes hundreds of thousands of distinct CDR3 sequences, around 15% detected once. Sequencing input: blood. Receptors were obtained from a man over 45 with Graves' ophthalmopathy. The CDR3 runs from the conserved cysteine through the conserved F or W. A D gene is named only where the DNA matches it firmly. Size tells how often a clone was seen (once, few, many) or the class of an expanded clone, and some rows leave it out.

>TRBJ2-7|NA|many|TRBV3-1
CASSQVRYEQYF
TGTGCCAGCAGCCAAGTAAGGTACGAGCAGTACTTC
>TRBJ2-3|NA|NA|TRBV24-1
CATSDLGAGYTQYF
TGTGCCACCAGTGATTTGGGTGCAGGTTATACGCAGTATTTT
>TRBJ1-1|NA|few|TRBV19
CASSMGKGGGNTEAFF
TGTGCCAGTAGTATGGGCAAGGGAGGTGGGAACACTGAAGCTTTCTTT
>TRBJ2-7|TRBD1|many|TRBV12-3/TRBV12-4
CASSLLGTGGYEQYF
TGTGCCAGCAGTTTATTGGGGACAGGGGGCTACGAGCAGTACTTC
>TRBJ2-7|NA|NA|TRBV20-1
CSASGGLTAVYEQYF
TGCAGTGCTAGTGGGGGGCTCACGGCCGTCTACGAGCAGTACTTC
>TRBJ2-7|NA|few|TRBV27
CASSPPDPGAPYEQYF
TGTGCCAGCAGTCCCCCGGACCCGGGGGCTCCCTACGAGCAGTACTTC
>TRBJ2-2|TRBD2|many|TRBV7-8
CASSEGLGLNTGELFF
TGTGCCAGCAGCGAAGGACTAGGGCTGAACACCGGGGAGCTGTTTTTT
>TRBJ1-1|NA|many|TRBV5-8
CASSFRGFGNTEAFF
TGTGCCAGCAGCTTCCGGGGTTTTGGTAACACTGAAGCTTTCTTT
>TRBJ2-7|TRBD1|NA|TRBV18
CASSPSRQGVDEQYF
TGTGCCAGCTCACCGAGCAGACAGGGGGTCGACGAGCAGTACTTC
>TRBJ2-3|TRBD1|NA|TRBV11-2
CASSLSGGSGTDTQYF
TGTGCCAGCAGCTTATCAGGGGGCAGTGGGACAGATACGCAGTATTTT
>TRBJ1-3|NA|NA|TRBV28
CASTNSGNTLYF
TGTGCCAGCACCAACTCTGGAAACACCTTATATTTT
>TRBJ2-5|NA|NA|TRBV19
CASGLRKETQYF
TGTGCCAGTGGGTTACGGAAAGAGACCCAGTACTTC
>TRBJ2-5|NA|many|TRBV12-3/TRBV12-4
CASSLRGSYQETQYF
TGTGCCAGCAGTTTACGGGGGTCGTACCAAGAGACCCAGTACTTC
>TRBJ1-5|NA|many|TRBV15
CATSRDGRVTNQPQHF
TGTGCCACCAGCAGAGATGGCAGGGTCACCAATCAGCCCCAGCATTTT
>TRBJ2-3|NA|many|TRBV3-1
CASSQDPTGTPSTDTQYF
TGTGCCAGCAGCCAAGACCCAACAGGGACACCTAGCACAGATACGCAGTATTTT
>TRBJ1-5|NA|NA|TRBV29-1
CSVEVGSPNQPQHF
TGCAGCGTTGAGGTTGGCAGCCCCAATCAGCCCCAGCATTTT
>TRBJ2-3|TRBD2|few|TRBV7-4
CASSPSGKRTYCWTDTQYF
TGTGCCAGCAGCCCGAGCGGGAAACGCACCTACTGCTGGACAGATACGCAGTATTTT